Following are 9 T cell receptor beta chains from one sample sequenced in a study of blood T cell repertoires in COVID-19. The method was immunoSEQ multiplex PCR; TCRdb's version includes in-frame clones alone and lacks a portion of them. The repertoire has about 66,000 clones, roughly 86% of them found once; the top ten carry approximately 6.6%. Sample: peripheral blood. All receptors derive from a man aged 45 to 65 with active COVID-19.

The V gene is TRBV7-9, the J gene TRBJ1-2; weak D call: TRBD1 (5 bases). In germline, CDR1 is SEHNR, CDR2 FQNEAQ (reference sequence). The V and J ends lost 3 bases and 3 bases respectively, with 8 bases between them. This CDR3 region has 13 residues. CDR3 bases: TGTGCCAGCAGCTTCGGGGGGGACTATGGCTACACCTTC. It specifies CASSFGGDYGYTF.

The chain is built from TRBV5-4 and TRBJ2-2; weak D call: TRBD1 (6 bases). Trimming removed 4 bases at V and 5 bases at J, with 18 bases between. The CDR3 loop spans 16 amino acids. Germline V lookup: CDR1 SGHNT, CDR2 YYREEE (reference sequence). The CDR3 region has the DNA TGTGCCAGCAGCCCTAATACAGGGCGGTTTACCGGGGAGCTGTTTTTT. Translating it yields CASSPNTGRFTGELFF.

The chain recombines TRBV27 with TRBJ2-7, with 10 nucleotides matching TRBD1. This CDR3 has 15 residues. The germline V gene has CDR1 MNHEY and CDR2 SMNVEV (reference sequence). V was clipped by 6 bases and J by 3 bases; unmatched bases: 8. Written as DNA, the CDR3 is TGTGCCAGCAGCAAGACAGGGGGCGAAGACTACGAGCAGTACTTC. This codes for CASSKTGGEDYEQYF.

The V gene is TRBV5-1, the J gene TRBJ1-2, with D uncertain. Germline V gives CDR1 SGHRS, CDR2 YFSETQ. Trimming left V 1 base short and J 8 bases short, with 15 bases between. This CDR3 is 14 amino acids long. The CDR3 DNA follows: TGCGCCAGCAGCTTGTCTGGCGGTACTGAGGGCTACACCTTC. Protein product: CASSLSGGTEGYTF.

V and J are TRBV2 and TRBJ1-1; D is unclear. This CDR3 comprises 14 residues. With 5 bases removed from V and 7 bases from J, the gap between germline ends came to 17 bases. From germline, CDR1 is SNHLY and CDR2 FYNNEI. CDR3 residues: CASSFNSGGFEAFF. CDR3 nucleotides: TGTGCCAGCAGTTTTAATTCTGGCGGGTTTGAAGCTTTCTTT.

This clone has only a few counts. This rearrangement joins TRBV6-1 to TRBJ1-6; D is unresolved. This CDR3 contains 15 residues. Germline-derived CDR1 and CDR2 are MNHNS and SASEGT. Deletions cut 2 bases from V and 9 bases from J, with 14 bases between. CDR3 loop: CASSEQEGTGSPLHF. As DNA, the CDR3 is TGTGCCAGCAGTGAACAAGAGGGAACGGGTTCACCCCTCCACTTT.

V and J are TRBV7-9 and TRBJ1-2; the D gene is possibly TRBD1 (5 bases). Germline V lookup: CDR1 SEHNR, CDR2 FQNEAQ (reference sequence). The CDR3 totals 12 residues. The V end was cut by 7 bases, the J end by 7 bases, with 13 bases between. The CDR3 here is CASTPVGLGYTF. The CDR3 DNA follows: TGTGCCAGCACCCCCGTGGGGCTTGGCTACACCTTC.

The chain has TRBV11-2 and TRBJ1-1; 12 bases match TRBD1. J lost 5 bases, V lost 5 bases, and 3 bases had no gene match. Germline lookup yields CDR1 SGHAT and CDR2 FQNNGV. The CDR3 loop spans 14 amino acids. The CDR3 loop reads CASSRDRGQTEAFF. CDR3 nucleotide sequence: TGTGCCAGCAGCCGGGACAGGGGGCAGACTGAAGCTTTCTTT.

The chain uses TRBV3-1 (or the pseudogene TRBV3-2) and TRBJ2-3; D not certain. The CDR3 is 16 amino acids. V gave up 0 bases and J gave up 10 bases, with 20 bases separating them. Looked up from germline, CDR1 is LGHDT and CDR2 is YNNKEL (reference sequence). CDR3 DNA: TGTGCCAGCAGCCAAGATGCGACTGGCTTGCCTCGATCGCAGTATTTT. It is translated as CASSQDATGLPRSQYF.